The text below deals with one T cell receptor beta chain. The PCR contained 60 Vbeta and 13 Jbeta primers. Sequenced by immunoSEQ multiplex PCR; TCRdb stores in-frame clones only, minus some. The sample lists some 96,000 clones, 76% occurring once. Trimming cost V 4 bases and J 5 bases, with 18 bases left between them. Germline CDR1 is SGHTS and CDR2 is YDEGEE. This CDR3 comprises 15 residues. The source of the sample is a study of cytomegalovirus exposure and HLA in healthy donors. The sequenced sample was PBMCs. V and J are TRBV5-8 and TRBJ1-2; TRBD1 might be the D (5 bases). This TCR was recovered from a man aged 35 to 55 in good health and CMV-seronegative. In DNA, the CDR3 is TGTGCCAGCAGCCTCAGGGCGGGGAATTTTTATGGCTACACCTTC. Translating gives CASSLRAGNFYGYTF.